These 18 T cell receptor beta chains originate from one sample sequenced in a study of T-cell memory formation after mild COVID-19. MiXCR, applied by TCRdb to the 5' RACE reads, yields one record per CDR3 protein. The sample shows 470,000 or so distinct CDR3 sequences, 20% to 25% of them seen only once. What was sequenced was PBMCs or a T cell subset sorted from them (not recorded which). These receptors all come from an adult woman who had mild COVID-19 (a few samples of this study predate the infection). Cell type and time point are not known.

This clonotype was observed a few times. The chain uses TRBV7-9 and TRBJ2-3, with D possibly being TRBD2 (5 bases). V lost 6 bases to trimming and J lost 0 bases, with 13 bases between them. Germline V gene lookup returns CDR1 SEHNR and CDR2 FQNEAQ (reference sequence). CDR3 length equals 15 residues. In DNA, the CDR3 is TGTGCCAGCAGTTTGACTACCACTAGCACAGATACGCAGTATTTT. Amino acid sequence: CASSLTTTSTDTQYF.

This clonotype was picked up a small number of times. The CDR3 loop is CASSYERGGSNEQFF. The CDR3, as DNA: TGTGCCAGCAGTTACGAGCGGGGGGGAAGCAATGAGCAGTTCTTC. The rearrangement uses TRBV6-5 and TRBJ2-1; 10 positions agree with TRBD2. Germline V gene lookup returns CDR1 MNHEY and CDR2 SVGAGI. This CDR3 comprises 15 residues. With 2 bases clipped from V and 6 bases from J, the junction kept 4 bases outside the gene matches.

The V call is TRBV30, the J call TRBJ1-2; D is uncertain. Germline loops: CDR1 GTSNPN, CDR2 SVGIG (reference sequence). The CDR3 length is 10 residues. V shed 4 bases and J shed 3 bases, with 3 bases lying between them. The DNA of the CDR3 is TGTGCCTGGACGGACTATGGCTACACCTTC. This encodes CAWTDYGYTF. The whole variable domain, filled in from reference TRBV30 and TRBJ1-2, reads SQTIHQWPATLVQPVGSPLSLECTVEGTSNPNLYWYRQAAGRGLQLLFYSVGIGQISSEVPQNLSASRPQDRQFILSSKKLLLSDSGFYLCAWTDYGYTFGSGTRLTVV.

CDR3 residues: CATSDAGGSDTGELFF. The DNA for the CDR3 is TGTGCCACCAGTGACGCAGGGGGATCGGACACCGGGGAGCTGTTTTTT. This sequence joins TRBV24-1 and TRBJ2-2, with 7 bases lining up with TRBD1. Germline CDR1 reads KGHDR; CDR2 reads SFDVKD. V lost 4 bases, J lost 3 bases, and 7 bases stayed unmatched. The CDR3 contains 16 residues.

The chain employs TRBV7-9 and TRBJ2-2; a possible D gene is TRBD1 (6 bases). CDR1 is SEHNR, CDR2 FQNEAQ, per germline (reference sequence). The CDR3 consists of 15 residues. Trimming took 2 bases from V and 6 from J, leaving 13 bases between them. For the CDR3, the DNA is TGTGCCAGCAGCTTACTTAGCTACAGGGCCGGGGAGCTGTTTTTT. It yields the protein CASSLLSYRAGELFF.

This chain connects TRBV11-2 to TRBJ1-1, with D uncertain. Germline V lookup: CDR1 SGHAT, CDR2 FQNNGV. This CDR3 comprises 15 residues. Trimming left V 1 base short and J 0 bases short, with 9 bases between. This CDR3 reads CASSLAYRLNTEAFF. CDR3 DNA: TGTGCCAGCAGCTTAGCGTACAGATTGAACACTGAAGCTTTCTTT.

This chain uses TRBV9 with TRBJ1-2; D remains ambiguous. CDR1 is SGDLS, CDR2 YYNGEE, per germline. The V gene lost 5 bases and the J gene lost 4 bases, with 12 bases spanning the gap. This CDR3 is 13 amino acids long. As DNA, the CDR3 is TGTGCCAGCAGGTTTTCGGGGAGCTATGGCTACACCTTC. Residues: CASRFSGSYGYTF.

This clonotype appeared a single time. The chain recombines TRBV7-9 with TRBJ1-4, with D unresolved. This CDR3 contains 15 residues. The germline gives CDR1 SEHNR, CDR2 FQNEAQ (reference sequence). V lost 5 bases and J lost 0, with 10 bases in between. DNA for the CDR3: TGTGCCAGCAGCCCGGGTCCGGCAACTAATGAAAAACTGTTTTTT. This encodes CASSPGPATNEKLFF.

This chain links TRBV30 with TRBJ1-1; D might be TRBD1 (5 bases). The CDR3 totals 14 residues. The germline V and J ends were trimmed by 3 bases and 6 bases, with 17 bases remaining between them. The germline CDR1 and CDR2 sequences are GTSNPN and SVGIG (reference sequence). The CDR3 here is CAWSATSKGPEAFF. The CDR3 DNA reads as TGTGCCTGGAGCGCTACTTCGAAGGGGCCTGAAGCTTTCTTT.

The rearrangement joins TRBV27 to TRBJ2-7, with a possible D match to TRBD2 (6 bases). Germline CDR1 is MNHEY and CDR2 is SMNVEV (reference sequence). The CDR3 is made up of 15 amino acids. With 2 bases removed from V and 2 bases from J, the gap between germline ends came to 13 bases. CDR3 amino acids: CASSLVPGSPYEQYF. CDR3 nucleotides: TGTGCCAGCAGTTTAGTACCCGGGAGCCCCTACGAGCAGTACTTC.

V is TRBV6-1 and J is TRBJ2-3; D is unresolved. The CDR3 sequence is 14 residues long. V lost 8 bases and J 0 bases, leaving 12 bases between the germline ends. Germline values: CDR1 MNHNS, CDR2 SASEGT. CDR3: CASSRLPSTDTQYF. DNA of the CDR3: TGTGCCAGCTCGCGCCTCCCTAGCACAGATACGCAGTATTTT.

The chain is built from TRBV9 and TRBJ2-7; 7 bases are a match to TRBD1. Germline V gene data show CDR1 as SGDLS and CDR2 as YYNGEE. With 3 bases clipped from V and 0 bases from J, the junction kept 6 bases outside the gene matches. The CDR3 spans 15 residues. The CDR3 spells CASSAHWDSSYEQYF. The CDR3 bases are TGTGCCAGCAGCGCCCACTGGGACAGCTCCTACGAGCAGTACTTC.

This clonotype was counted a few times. The CDR3 bases are TGCAGCGTCAACATTGGGGGAGGCCACGAGCAGTACTTC. This sequence encodes CSVNIGGGHEQYF. The chain uses TRBV29-1 and TRBJ2-7, with a tentative D call TRBD2 (6 bases). Trimming stripped 6 bases from V and 5 bases from J, with 17 bases between. CDR3 size: 13 residues. The germline V gene has CDR1 SQVTM and CDR2 ANQGSEA.

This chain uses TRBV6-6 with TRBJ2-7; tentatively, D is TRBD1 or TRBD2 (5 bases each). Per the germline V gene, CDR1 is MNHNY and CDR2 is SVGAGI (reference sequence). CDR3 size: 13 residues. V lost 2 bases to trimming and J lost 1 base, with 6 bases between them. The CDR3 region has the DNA TGTGCCAGCAGTTACGAGGGGTCCTACGAGCAGTACTTC. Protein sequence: CASSYEGSYEQYF.

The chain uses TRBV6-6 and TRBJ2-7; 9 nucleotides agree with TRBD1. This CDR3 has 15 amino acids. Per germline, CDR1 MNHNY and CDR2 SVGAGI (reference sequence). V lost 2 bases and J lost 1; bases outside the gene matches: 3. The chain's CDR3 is CASSYQGQGSYEQYF. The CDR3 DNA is TGTGCCAGCAGTTACCAGGGACAGGGTTCCTACGAGCAGTACTTC.

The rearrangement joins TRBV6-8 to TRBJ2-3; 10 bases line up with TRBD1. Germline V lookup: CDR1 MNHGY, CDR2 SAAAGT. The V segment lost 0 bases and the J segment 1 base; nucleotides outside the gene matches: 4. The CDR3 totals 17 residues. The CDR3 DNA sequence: TGTGCCAGCAGTTACTCTAACGGGACAGGGGGCACAGATACGCAGTATTTT. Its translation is CASSYSNGTGGTDTQYF.

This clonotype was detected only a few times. The CDR3 loop reads CASSVGDQAIETQYF. In DNA form, the CDR3 reads TGCGCCAGCAGCGTAGGGGACCAGGCGATTGAGACCCAGTACTTC. V usage is TRBV5-1 and J usage is TRBJ2-5; D assignment may be TRBD1 or TRBD2 (5 bases each). The CDR3 has 15 amino acids. Trimming shortened V by 4 bases and J by 5 bases, and 18 bases separated the two germline ends. CDR1 SGHRS and CDR2 YFSETQ come from the germline V gene. Full variable domain (rest looked up from reference TRBV5-1 and TRBJ2-5): KAGVTQTPRYLIKTRGQQVTLSCSPISGHRSVSWYQQTPGQGLQFLFEYFSETQRNKGNFPGRFSGRQFSNSRSEMNVSTLELGDSALYLCASSVGDQAIETQYFGPGTRLLVL.

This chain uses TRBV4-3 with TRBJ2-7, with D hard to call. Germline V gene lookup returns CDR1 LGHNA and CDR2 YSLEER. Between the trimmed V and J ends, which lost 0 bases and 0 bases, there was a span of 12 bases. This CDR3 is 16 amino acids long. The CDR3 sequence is CASSQDRASSSYEQYF. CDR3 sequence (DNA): TGCGCCAGCAGCCAAGATCGGGCGTCGAGCTCCTACGAGCAGTACTTC.